This TCR beta chain stems from a study of blood T cell repertoires in COVID-19. The overall study: Italy, Spain and the United States were the sources of the convalescent and acute COVID-19 samples. PBMCs, B-cell-depleted T cells, or T cells provided the cDNA or gDNA that made up the material.

Original analysis: Amplification of reference gene primers was used by the study to estimate nucleated cell counts. Here immunoSEQ multiplex PCR was the method, and the copy in TCRdb shows in-frame clones only, minus some. For V, J and clone size, that table is used; D and trimming come from the DNA. The repertoire includes around 86,000 clones, 87% of them detected once, and around 5% sits in the top ten. The specimen was peripheral blood. This clonotype originated in a woman older than 75 with acute or convalescent COVID-19.

In DNA form, the CDR3 reads TGTGCCAGCAGTCCCCCCGGGACAGGGGTCGGGCTTCGTTTCTACACCTTC. Its protein product is CASSPPGTGVGLRFYTF. The chain is built from TRBV27 and TRBJ1-2; TRBD1 aligns across 10 bases. From germline, CDR1 is MNHEY and CDR2 SMNVEV (reference sequence). V was clipped by 5 bases and J by 10 bases; unmatched bases: 19. The CDR3 loop spans 17 amino acids.